The 9 T cell receptor beta chains below were found in one sample sequenced in a study of sequential checkpoint blockade in melanoma. Sequenced by immunoSEQ multiplex PCR; TCRdb stores in-frame clones only, minus some. The sample gives approximately 11,000 clones, approximately 71% of which show up once; over 25% is in the top ten. Treatment meaning: randomized to nivolumab then ipilimumab (arm A) or the reverse (arm B). Here the sequenced sample was CD8+ T cells sorted from blood (inferred from file names), taken from a patient given nivolumab and ipilimumab in sequence. The source of these receptors is a human donor with melanoma.

This chain links TRBV5-5 with TRBJ2-7, with 8 bases fitting TRBD1. The ends lost 1 base at V and 2 bases at J; junction bases unmatched: 5. This CDR3 is built from 15 residues. The germline V gene encodes CDR1 SGHKS and CDR2 YYEKEE (reference sequence). CDR3 loop: CASSLWQGATYEQYF. For the CDR3, the DNA is TGTGCCAGCAGCTTGTGGCAGGGGGCGACCTACGAGCAGTACTTC.

V and J are TRBV23-1 and TRBJ2-7; 10 bases agree with TRBD1. TRBV23-1 is an ORF; its function is uncertain. The CDR3 runs to 14 residues. J gave up 6 bases and V 6 bases, and 8 bases lay outside the gene matches. The CDR3 protein is CASSRTGTGVEQYF. CDR3 sequence (DNA): TGCGCCAGCAGCCGAACCGGGACAGGGGTCGAGCAGTACTTC.

The rearrangement joins TRBV13 to TRBJ2-1; 9 bases match TRBD1. The CDR3 has 15 amino acids. Germline loops: CDR1 PRHDT, CDR2 FYEKMQ (reference sequence). The ends lost 4 bases at V and 5 bases at J; junction bases unmatched: 6. The CDR3 DNA sequence: TGTGCCAGCAGCTCACTCGGACAGGGGAACAATGAGCAGTTCTTC. It yields the protein CASSSLGQGNNEQFF.

V gene TRBV6-5 combines with J gene TRBJ2-5; possible D gene TRBD1, 6 bases. Per the germline V gene, CDR1 is MNHEY and CDR2 is SVGAGI. The CDR3 consists of 16 residues. The ends were cut back, 0 bases at V and 2 bases at J, with 13 bases in the middle. The CDR3 coding sequence is TGTGCCAGCAGTTACTCGACAGGACGCTGGCAAGAGACCCAGTACTTC. Protein product: CASSYSTGRWQETQYF.

The V gene is TRBV27, the J gene TRBJ1-2; 8 bases line up with TRBD1. This CDR3 spans 14 amino acids. Germline loops: CDR1 MNHEY, CDR2 SMNVEV (reference sequence). V lost 5 bases, J lost 7 bases, and 9 bases stayed unmatched. The CDR3 nucleotides are TGTGCCAGCAGTCCCGGACAGGGAATCTCTGGCTACACCTTC. The encoded protein is CASSPGQGISGYTF.

V gene TRBV5-1 combines with J gene TRBJ2-3; D uncertain. This CDR3 contains 12 residues. Germline V gives CDR1 SGHRS, CDR2 YFSETQ. V was shortened by 4 bases and J by 2 bases, with 5 bases between the two germline ends. The CDR3 nucleotides read TGCGCCAGCAGCATTAACACAGATACGCAGTATTTT. Translating gives CASSINTDTQYF.

J is TRBJ2-6 and V is TRBV9, with 8 bases identical to TRBD2. Germline V lookup: CDR1 SGDLS, CDR2 YYNGEE. The junction had 5 bases not matched to a gene; V was cut back by 4 bases and J by 2 bases. This CDR3 comprises 16 residues. CDR3 protein: CASSTSGGAGANVLTF. Written as DNA, the CDR3 is TGTGCCAGCAGCACCTCCGGGGGGGCTGGGGCCAACGTCCTGACTTTC.

This clone was detected once. The chain is built from TRBV18 and TRBJ1-1; 8 bases match TRBD1. Germline-derived CDR1 and CDR2 are KGHSH and LQKENI. The V and J ends lost 6 bases and 3 bases, in that order; junction bases with no gene match: 6. This CDR3 is built from 14 residues. CDR3 protein: CASSETGAYTEAFF. The CDR3 DNA is TGTGCCAGCTCCGAGACAGGGGCTTACACTGAAGCTTTCTTT. Looking up the rest from reference TRBV18 and TRBJ1-1 gives the full variable domain: NAGVMQNPRHLVRRRGQEARLRCSPMKGHSHVYWYRQLPEEGLKFMVYLQKENIIDESGMPKERFSAEFPKEGPSILRIQQVVRGDSAAYFCASSETGAYTEAFFGQGTRLTVV.

This chain links TRBV6-5 with TRBJ2-7, with D possibly being TRBD1 (6 bases). Trimming took 2 bases from V and 3 from J, leaving 8 bases between them. There are 13 residues in the CDR3. Germline V gene sequence: CDR1 MNHEY, CDR2 SVGAGI. The CDR3 sequence is CASSYGTLYEQYF. Written as DNA, the CDR3 is TGTGCCAGCAGTTACGGGACACTCTACGAGCAGTACTTC.